This T cell receptor (beta chain) was documented in a study of cytomegalovirus exposure and HLA in healthy donors. The primer mix had 60 Vbeta and 13 Jbeta primers. In the source study's methods: As a later analysis found, there were tens of millions of unique TCR beta chains, of which roughly 11 million were shared. TCRdb keeps only in-frame clones here, not all; method: immunoSEQ multiplex PCR. V and J calls and clone size are those listed in that table; D and trimming were worked out from the DNA. Of over 100,000 clones listed, around 64% are singletons. V gave up 5 bases and J gave up 8 bases, with 13 bases separating them. Germline V gives CDR1 SGHVS, CDR2 FQNEAQ. CDR3 size: 13 residues.

Sequencing used PBMCs. This chain uses TRBV7-8 with TRBJ2-1; D possibly corresponds to TRBD1 (5 bases). This clonotype originated in a man aged 25 to 45 in good health and CMV-seropositive. The CDR3 sequence: CASSLDLRDEQFF. In DNA form, the CDR3 reads TGTGCCAGCAGCCTAGATCTCAGGGATGAGCAGTTCTTC.